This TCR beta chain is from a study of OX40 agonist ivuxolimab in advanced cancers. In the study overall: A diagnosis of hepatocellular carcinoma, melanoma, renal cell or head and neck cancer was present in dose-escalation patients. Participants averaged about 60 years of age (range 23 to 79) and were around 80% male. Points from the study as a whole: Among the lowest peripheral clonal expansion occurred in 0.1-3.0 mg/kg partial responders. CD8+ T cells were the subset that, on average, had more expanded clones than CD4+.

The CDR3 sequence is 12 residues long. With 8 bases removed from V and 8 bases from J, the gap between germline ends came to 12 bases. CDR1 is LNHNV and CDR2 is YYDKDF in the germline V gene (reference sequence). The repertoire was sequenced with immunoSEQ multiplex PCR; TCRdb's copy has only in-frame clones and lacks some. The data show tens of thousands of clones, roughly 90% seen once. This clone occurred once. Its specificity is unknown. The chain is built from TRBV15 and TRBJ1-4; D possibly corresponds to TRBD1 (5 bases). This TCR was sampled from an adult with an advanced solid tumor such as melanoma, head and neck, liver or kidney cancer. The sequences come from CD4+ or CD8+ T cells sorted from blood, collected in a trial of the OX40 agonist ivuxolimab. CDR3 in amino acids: CATAWGGEKLFF. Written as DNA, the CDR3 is TGTGCCACCGCCTGGGGCGGCGAAAAACTGTTTTTT.